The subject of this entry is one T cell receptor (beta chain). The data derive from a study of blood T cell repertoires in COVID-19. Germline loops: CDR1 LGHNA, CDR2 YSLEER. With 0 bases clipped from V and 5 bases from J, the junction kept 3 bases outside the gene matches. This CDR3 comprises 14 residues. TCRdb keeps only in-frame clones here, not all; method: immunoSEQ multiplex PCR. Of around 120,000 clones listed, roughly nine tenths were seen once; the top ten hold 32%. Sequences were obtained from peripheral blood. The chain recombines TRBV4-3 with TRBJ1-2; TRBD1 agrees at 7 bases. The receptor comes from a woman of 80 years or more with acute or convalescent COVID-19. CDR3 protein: CASSQDRGIYGYTF. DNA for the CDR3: TGCGCCAGCAGCCAAGACAGGGGGATTTATGGCTACACCTTC.